A selection of T cell receptor beta chains follows, all from one sample in a study of cytomegalovirus exposure and HLA in healthy donors. Libraries were prepared by immunoSEQ multiplex PCR; TCRdb keeps only in-frame clonotypes and omits some of them. The sample includes some 120,000 clones, nearly 90% of them seen just once. The material sequenced was PBMCs. The receptors were gathered from a woman in her late teens or twenties in good health and CMV-seronegative. Each CDR3 is given without its conserved first and last residue. A D gene is named only where the DNA matches it firmly.

v_call,j_call,d_call,cdr3_aa
TRBV12-2,TRBJ2-4,.,ASRMPQEAPEGKNIQY
TRBV5-8,TRBJ2-5,.,ASTPSVQQETQY
TRBV7-8,TRBJ2-1,.,ASSFLGSYNEQF
TRBV25-1,TRBJ2-6,.,ASSDPGGTGANVLT
TRBV6-1,TRBJ1-1,.,ASSTPGGAYTEAF
TRBV27,TRBJ2-3,.,ASSFLPGENTQY
TRBV4-1,TRBJ2-7,.,ASSQFATGLYEQY
TRBV5-1,TRBJ1-2,.,ASRGVAGVAGYT
TRBV7-9,TRBJ2-3,.,ASSLWGETTDTQY
TRBV5-1,TRBJ2-3,.,ASSTTPGDSGRADTQY
TRBV25-1,TRBJ2-5,TRBD2,ASSGWREIQTQY
TRBV19,TRBJ1-2,TRBD1,ASSELPRDRAIGYT
TRBV6-5,TRBJ1-3,.,ASSPGGNTIY
TRBV14,TRBJ1-5,TRBD1,ASSWDREDGPQH
TRBV2,TRBJ2-1,TRBD1,ASSSDRENEQF
TRBV10-3,TRBJ1-1,.,ASGAVLNTEAF
TRBV5-1,TRBJ2-1,TRBD2,ASSDTSGGMNEQF
TRBV4-3,TRBJ2-7,TRBD2,ASSQDSAGVREQY
TRBV2,TRBJ2-7,TRBD1,ASRGGQVLY
TRBV27,TRBJ2-1,TRBD2,ASARLAGGYNEQF
TRBV11-2,TRBJ1-1,.,ASSLSDTEAF
TRBV5-1,TRBJ2-5,.,ASSSTGRETQY